One and the same sample provided the 9 T cell receptor beta chains below, sequenced in a study of blood T cell repertoires in COVID-19. This table comes from immunoSEQ multiplex PCR, and its TCRdb copy is limited to in-frame clones, with some not included. The sample lists fewer than 110,000 clones; roughly 84% were seen once. Sequenced input: peripheral blood. Source of these receptors: a human donor in a cohort sampled during active COVID-19.

J is TRBJ1-5 and V is TRBV29-1; 10 nucleotides line up with TRBD1. Losses at the gene ends were 4 bases for V and 2 bases for J; bases not matched to a gene: 2. The germline CDR1 and CDR2 sequences are SQVTM and ANQGSEA. The CDR3 runs 14 residues. The CDR3 sequence is CSVGDRGGNQPQHF. CDR3 DNA: TGCAGCGTTGGGGACAGGGGCGGCAATCAGCCCCAGCATTTT.

On this clone itself: At one end the junction does not follow the germline gene, possibly because of a read error. The chain has TRBV3-1 (or the pseudogene TRBV3-2) and TRBJ2-1, with D perhaps matching TRBD2 (5 bases). CDR3 size: 14 residues. Germline V gives CDR1 LGHDT, CDR2 YNNKEL (reference sequence). The CDR3 bases are TGTGCCAGCAGTCAAGCATGGACTTTAAATGAGCAGTTCTTC. Its translation: CASSQAWTLNEQFF.

On this clone itself: At one boundary the junction diverges from the germline segment, which might be a read error. The CDR3, as DNA: TGTGCCAGCAGATTAGACAGGGAAACCGGGGAGCTGTTTTTT. This sequence encodes CASRLDRETGELFF. The genes are TRBV7-2 and TRBJ2-2, with 7 bases aligning to TRBD1. The germline CDR1 and CDR2 sequences are SGHTA and FQGNSA. This CDR3 has 14 residues.

The V call is TRBV9, the J call TRBJ2-1; 12 nucleotides align to TRBD2. The CDR3 sequence is 16 residues long. V was pared by 5 bases and J by 3 bases, with 6 bases of the junction left unmatched. Per the germline V gene, CDR1 is SGDLS and CDR2 is YYNGEE. CDR3 DNA sequence: TGTGCCAGCAGTGTCGGACTAGCGGGAAGCTACAATGAGCAGTTCTTC. It codes for CASSVGLAGSYNEQFF.

This sequence joins TRBV2 and TRBJ1-6; D is perhaps TRBD1 (5 bases). The CDR3 runs to 13 residues. V lost 7 bases, J lost 6 bases, and 10 bases lay in between. CDR1 and CDR2 (germline): SNHLY, FYNNEI. CDR3 region: CASIREVNSPLHF. The CDR3 DNA reads TGTGCCAGCATCAGGGAAGTTAATTCACCCCTCCACTTT.

The chain has TRBV28 and TRBJ2-1, with 7 bases fitting TRBD2. The CDR3 has 15 residues. CDR1 is MDHEN, CDR2 SYDVKM, per germline. V lost 2 bases and J lost 8; bases outside the gene matches: 9. The CDR3 protein is CASSLGGSPKDEQFF. CDR3 DNA: TGTGCCAGCAGTTTAGGCGGGAGCCCCAAGGATGAGCAGTTCTTC.

The chain carries TRBV3-1 (or the pseudogene TRBV3-2) and TRBJ2-5, with 7 bases lining up with TRBD2. This CDR3 has 16 amino acids. Germline loops: CDR1 LGHDT, CDR2 YNNKEL (reference sequence). J was trimmed by 5 bases and V by 5 bases; bases with no gene match: 14. The CDR3 DNA sequence: TGTGCCAGCAGCAACGCGGGTCGGGAGGTTTCGGAGACCCAGTACTTC. It encodes CASSNAGREVSETQYF.

This chain links TRBV7-6 with TRBJ2-2; 7 bases match TRBD2. CDR1 is SGHVS, CDR2 FNYEAQ, per germline. The ends lost 8 bases at V and 0 bases at J; junction bases unmatched: 3. This CDR3 has 14 residues. This CDR3 reads CASRGGSNTGELFF. CDR3 DNA sequence: TGTGCCAGCCGCGGGGGTTCGAACACCGGGGAGCTGTTTTTT.

The rearrangement joins TRBV7-3 to TRBJ2-3; 10 positions agree with TRBD2. The V gene's germline CDR1 is SGHTA and CDR2 FQGTGA. The CDR3 totals 16 residues. Trimming removed 5 bases from V and 3 bases from J; junction bases left unmatched: 8. The CDR3 DNA reads TGTGCCAGCAGCCAAGCGGGAGGGCCCTCTACAGATACGCAGTATTTT. Its translation: CASSQAGGPSTDTQYF.